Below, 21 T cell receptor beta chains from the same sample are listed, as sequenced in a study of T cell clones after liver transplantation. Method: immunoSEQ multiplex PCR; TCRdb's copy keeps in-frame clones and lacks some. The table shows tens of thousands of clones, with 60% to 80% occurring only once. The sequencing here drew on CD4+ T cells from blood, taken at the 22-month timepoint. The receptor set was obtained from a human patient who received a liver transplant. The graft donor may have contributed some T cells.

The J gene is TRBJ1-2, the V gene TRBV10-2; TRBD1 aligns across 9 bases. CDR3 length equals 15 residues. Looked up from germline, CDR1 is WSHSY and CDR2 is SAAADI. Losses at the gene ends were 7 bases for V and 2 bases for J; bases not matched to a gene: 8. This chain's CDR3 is CASISDRGANYGYTF. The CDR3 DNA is TGCGCCAGCATAAGTGACAGGGGGGCGAACTATGGCTACACCTTC.

The CDR3 DNA sequence: TGTGCCAGTAGCCCCAGAGGGGGGACTAATGAAAAACTGTTTTTT. Translation gives CASSPRGGTNEKLFF. The V and J genes are TRBV19 and TRBJ1-4; D possibly corresponds to TRBD1 (6 bases). The CDR3 sequence is 15 residues long. Trimming took 6 bases from V and 2 from J, leaving 13 bases between them. Looked up from germline, CDR1 is LNHDA and CDR2 is SQIVND (reference sequence).

The CDR3 DNA follows: TGTGCCAGCAGCCTTGGGACTAGCGGGGCCCCGTCCCCCACAGATACGCAGTATTTT. Protein sequence: CASSLGTSGAPSPTDTQYF. V and J are TRBV4-2 and TRBJ2-3, with TRBD2 identical over 13 bases. This CDR3 region has 19 residues. J was trimmed by 2 bases and V by 4 bases; bases with no gene match: 12. CDR1 is LGHNA, CDR2 YNFKEQ, per germline.

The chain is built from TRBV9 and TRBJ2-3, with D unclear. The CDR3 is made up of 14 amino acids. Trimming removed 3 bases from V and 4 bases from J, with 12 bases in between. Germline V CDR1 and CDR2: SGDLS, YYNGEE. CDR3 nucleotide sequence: TGTGCCAGCAGCGCGGGTGAGTGGGCAGATACGCAGTATTTT. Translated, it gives CASSAGEWADTQYF.

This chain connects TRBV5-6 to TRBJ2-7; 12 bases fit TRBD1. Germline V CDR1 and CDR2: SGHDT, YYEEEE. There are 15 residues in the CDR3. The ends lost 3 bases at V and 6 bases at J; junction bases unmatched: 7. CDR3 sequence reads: CASSSRGQGALEQYF. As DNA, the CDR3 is TGTGCCAGCAGCTCAAGGGGACAGGGGGCCCTCGAGCAGTACTTC. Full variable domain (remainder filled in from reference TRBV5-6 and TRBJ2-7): DAGVTQSPTHLIKTRGQQVTLRCSPKSGHDTVSWYQQALGQGPQFIFQYYEEEERQRGNFPDRFSGHQFPNYSSELNVNALLLGDSALYLCASSSRGQGALEQYFGPGTRLTVT.

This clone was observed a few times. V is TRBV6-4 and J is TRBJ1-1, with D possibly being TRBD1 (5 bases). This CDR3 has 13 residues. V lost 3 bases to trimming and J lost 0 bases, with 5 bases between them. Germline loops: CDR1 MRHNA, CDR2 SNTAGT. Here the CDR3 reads CASSETVNTEAFF. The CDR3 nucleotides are TGTGCCAGCAGTGAGACAGTGAACACTGAAGCTTTCTTT.

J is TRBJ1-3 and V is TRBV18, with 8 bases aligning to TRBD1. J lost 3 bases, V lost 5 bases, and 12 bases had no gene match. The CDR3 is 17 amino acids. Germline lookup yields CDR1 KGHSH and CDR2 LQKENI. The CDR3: CASSSGTGQSSGNTIYF. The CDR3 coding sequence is TGTGCCAGCTCATCGGGGACAGGCCAATCGAGTGGAAACACCATATATTTT.

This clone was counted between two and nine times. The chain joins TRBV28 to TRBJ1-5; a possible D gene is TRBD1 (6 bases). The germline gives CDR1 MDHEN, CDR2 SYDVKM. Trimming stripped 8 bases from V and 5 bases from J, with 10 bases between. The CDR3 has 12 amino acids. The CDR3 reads CASYEGDQPQHF. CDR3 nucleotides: TGTGCCAGCTATGAGGGGGATCAGCCCCAGCATTTT. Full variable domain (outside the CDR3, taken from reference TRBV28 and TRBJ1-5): DVKVTQSSRYLVKRTGEKVFLECVQDMDHENMFWYRQDPGLGLRLIYFSYDVKMKEKGDIPEGYSVSREKKERFSLILESASTNQTSMYLCASYEGDQPQHFGDGTRLSIL.

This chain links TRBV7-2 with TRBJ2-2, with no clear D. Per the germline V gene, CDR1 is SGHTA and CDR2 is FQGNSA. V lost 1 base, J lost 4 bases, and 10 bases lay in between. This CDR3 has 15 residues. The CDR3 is CASSLEPRSTGELFF. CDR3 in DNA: TGTGCCAGCAGCTTAGAGCCCAGGAGCACCGGGGAGCTGTTTTTT.

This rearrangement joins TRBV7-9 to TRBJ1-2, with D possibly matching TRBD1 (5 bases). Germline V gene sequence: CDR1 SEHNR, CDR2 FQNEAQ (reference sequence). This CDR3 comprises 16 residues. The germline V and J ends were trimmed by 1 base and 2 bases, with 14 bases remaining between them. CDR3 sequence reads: CASSLGGSGENYGYTF. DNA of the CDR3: TGTGCCAGCAGCTTAGGGGGGTCAGGAGAGAACTATGGCTACACCTTC.

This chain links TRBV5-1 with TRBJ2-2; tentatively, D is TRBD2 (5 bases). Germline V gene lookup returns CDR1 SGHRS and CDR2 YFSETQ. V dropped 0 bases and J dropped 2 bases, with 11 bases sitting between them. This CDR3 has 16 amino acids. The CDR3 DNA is TGCGCCAGCAGCTTGGACCCGGGGATCAACACCGGGGAGCTGTTTTTT. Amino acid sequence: CASSLDPGINTGELFF.

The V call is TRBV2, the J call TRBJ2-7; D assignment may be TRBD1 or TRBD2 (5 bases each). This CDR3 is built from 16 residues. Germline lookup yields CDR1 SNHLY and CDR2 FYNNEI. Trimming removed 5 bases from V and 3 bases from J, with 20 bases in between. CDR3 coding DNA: TGTGCCAGCAGTTCAACGCTATCGGGACCTAACTACGAGCAGTACTTC. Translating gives CASSSTLSGPNYEQYF.

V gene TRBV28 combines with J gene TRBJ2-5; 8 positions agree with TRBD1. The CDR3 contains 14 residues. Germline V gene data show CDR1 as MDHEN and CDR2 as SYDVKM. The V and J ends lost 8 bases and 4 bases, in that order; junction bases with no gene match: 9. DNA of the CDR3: TGTGCCAGCCAGGGGGCAGGGGGCATAGAGACCCAGTACTTC. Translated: CASQGAGGIETQYF. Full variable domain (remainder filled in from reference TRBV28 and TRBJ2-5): DVKVTQSSRYLVKRTGEKVFLECVQDMDHENMFWYRQDPGLGLRLIYFSYDVKMKEKGDIPEGYSVSREKKERFSLILESASTNQTSMYLCASQGAGGIETQYFGPGTRLLVL.

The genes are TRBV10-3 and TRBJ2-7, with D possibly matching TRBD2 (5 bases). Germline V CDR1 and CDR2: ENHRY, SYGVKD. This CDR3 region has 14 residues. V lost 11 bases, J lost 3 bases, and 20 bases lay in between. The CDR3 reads CAPGGRGLYYEQYF. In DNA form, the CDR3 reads TGTGCCCCCGGCGGGCGAGGGCTTTACTACGAGCAGTACTTC.

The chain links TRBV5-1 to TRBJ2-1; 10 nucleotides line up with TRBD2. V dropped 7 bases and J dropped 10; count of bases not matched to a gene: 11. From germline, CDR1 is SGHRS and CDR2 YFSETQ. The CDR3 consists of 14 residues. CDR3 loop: CASSLAGEGGEQFF. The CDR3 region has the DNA TGCGCCAGCTCCCTAGCGGGGGAAGGTGGAGAGCAGTTCTTC. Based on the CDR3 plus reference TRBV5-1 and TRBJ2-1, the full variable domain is KAGVTQTPRYLIKTRGQQVTLSCSPISGHRSVSWYQQTPGQGLQFLFEYFSETQRNKGNFPGRFSGRQFSNSRSEMNVSTLELGDSALYLCASSLAGEGGEQFFGPGTRLTVL.

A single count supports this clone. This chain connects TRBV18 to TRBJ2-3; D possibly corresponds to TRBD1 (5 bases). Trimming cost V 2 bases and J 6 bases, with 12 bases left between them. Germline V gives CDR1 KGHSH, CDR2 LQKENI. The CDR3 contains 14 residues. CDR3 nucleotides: TGTGCCAGCTCACCAGAAGGGGCTGTGGATACGCAGTATTTT. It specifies CASSPEGAVDTQYF.

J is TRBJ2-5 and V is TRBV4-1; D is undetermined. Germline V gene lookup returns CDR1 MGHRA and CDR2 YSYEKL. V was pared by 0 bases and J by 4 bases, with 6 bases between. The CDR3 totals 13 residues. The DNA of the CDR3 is TGCGCCAGCAGCCAAGAATCTGGAGAGACCCAGTACTTC. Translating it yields CASSQESGETQYF.

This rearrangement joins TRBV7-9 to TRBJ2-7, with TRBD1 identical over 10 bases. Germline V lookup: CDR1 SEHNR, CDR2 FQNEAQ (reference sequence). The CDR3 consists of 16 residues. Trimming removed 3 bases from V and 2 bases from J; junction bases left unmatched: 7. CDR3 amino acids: CASSLTGGGMTYEQYF. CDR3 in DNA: TGTGCCAGCAGCTTGACAGGGGGCGGAATGACCTACGAGCAGTACTTC.

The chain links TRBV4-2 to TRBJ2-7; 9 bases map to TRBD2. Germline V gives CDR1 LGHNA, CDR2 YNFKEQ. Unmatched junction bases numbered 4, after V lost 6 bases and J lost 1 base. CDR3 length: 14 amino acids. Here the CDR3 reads CASSAGGPSYEQYF. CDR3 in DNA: TGTGCCAGCAGTGCGGGGGGGCCGTCCTACGAGCAGTACTTC.

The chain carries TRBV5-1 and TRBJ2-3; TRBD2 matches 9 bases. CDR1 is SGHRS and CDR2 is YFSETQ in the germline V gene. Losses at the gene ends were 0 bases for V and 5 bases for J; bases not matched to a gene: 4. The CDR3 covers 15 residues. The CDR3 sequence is CASSLVLAGRDTQYF. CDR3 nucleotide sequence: TGCGCCAGCAGCTTGGTCCTAGCGGGGAGAGATACGCAGTATTTT. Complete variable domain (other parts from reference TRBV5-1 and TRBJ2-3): KAGVTQTPRYLIKTRGQQVTLSCSPISGHRSVSWYQQTPGQGLQFLFEYFSETQRNKGNFPGRFSGRQFSNSRSEMNVSTLELGDSALYLCASSLVLAGRDTQYFGPGTRLTVL.

The CDR3 sequence: CASSLDYVGFREQYF. Written as DNA, the CDR3 is TGCGCCAGCAGCTTGGATTACGTAGGCTTTAGGGAGCAGTACTTC. This sequence joins TRBV5-1 and TRBJ2-7; D is unclear. Germline V CDR1 and CDR2: SGHRS, YFSETQ. The CDR3 spans 15 residues. The germline V and J ends were trimmed by 0 bases and 7 bases, with 17 bases remaining between them. The variable domain in full, with the rest retrieved from reference TRBV5-1 and TRBJ2-7, is KAGVTQTPRYLIKTRGQQVTLSCSPISGHRSVSWYQQTPGQGLQFLFEYFSETQRNKGNFPGRFSGRQFSNSRSEMNVSTLELGDSALYLCASSLDYVGFREQYFGPGTRLTVT.